Each of the 4 T cell receptor beta chains below was sequenced from the same sample in a study of shared clonotypes between healthy human individuals (dated by TCRdb to 2020 to 2022). Libraries were built with the immunoSEQ multiplex PCR assay. TCRdb took over this immuneACCESS table, retaining in-frame rearrangements with V and J assigned. Such tables are incomplete; in checked studies, under half of the missing clones stem from an unresolved V gene, and the remainder is unexplained. The sample table holds 1,500,000 or so clones, of which around 98.5% were seen once. The ten largest clones take up 0.36% of the sample. The sequenced sample was naive CD4+ T cells sorted from blood. What the cell subset or site label conveys for this sample: CD45RA+ positively selected. The receptors were gathered from a man younger than 45 in good health.

The rearrangement uses TRBV9 and TRBJ1-3; D is unclear. Germline V gene lookup returns CDR1 SGDLS and CDR2 YYNGEE. Deletions cut 0 bases from V and 4 bases from J, with 14 bases between. The CDR3 consists of 16 residues. CDR3 region: CASSVGSVGRGNTIYF. The CDR3 DNA follows: TGTGCCAGCAGCGTAGGATCCGTCGGGAGGGGAAACACCATATATTTT.

The chain joins TRBV5-4 to TRBJ2-5; TRBD1 is a possible D gene (6 bases). Germline CDR1 reads SGHNT; CDR2 reads YYREEE (reference sequence). CDR3 size: 14 residues. Trimming left V 6 bases short and J 7 bases short, with 19 bases between. The chain's CDR3 is CASTPGQTSGTQYF. The DNA for the CDR3 is TGTGCCAGCACCCCAGGACAGACCTCAGGGACCCAGTACTTC.

The J gene is TRBJ2-1, the V gene TRBV7-9; the D call may be TRBD1 or TRBD2 (5 bases each). The CDR3 covers 12 residues. Trimming pared 6 bases from V and 10 bases from J, leaving 13 bases between. Germline V gene data show CDR1 as SEHNR and CDR2 as FQNEAQ (reference sequence). CDR3 in DNA: TGTGCCAGCAGTGCCGAGGGGAACGAGCAGTTCTTC. Translation: CASSAEGNEQFF. Together with reference TRBV7-9 and TRBJ2-1, the CDR3 gives the full variable domain: DTGVSQNPRHKITKRGQNVTFRCDPISEHNRLYWYRQTLGQGPEFLTYFQNEAQLEKSRLLSDRFSAERPKGSFSTLEIQRTEQGDSAMYLCASSAEGNEQFFGPGTRLTVL.

The chain employs TRBV6-5 and TRBJ2-7, with 9 positions matching TRBD1. Looked up from germline, CDR1 is MNHEY and CDR2 is SVGAGI. Trimming at V came to 5 bases and at J to 3 bases, leaving 2 bases not matched to a gene. This CDR3 contains 13 residues. CDR3 amino acids: CASSKGQGYEQYF. The CDR3 DNA is TGTGCCAGCAGTAAGGGACAGGGCTACGAGCAGTACTTC.